The entry that follows covers one T cell receptor beta chain sequence. This sample was taken from a study of blood T cell repertoires in COVID-19. Authors' processing steps: Amplification with reference gene primers provided the estimates of nucleated cell counts. Data came from immunoSEQ multiplex PCR; TCRdb stores just in-frame clones and leaves some out. V and J calls and clone size are as listed in that table; D and trimming were resolved from the DNA. The data show around 150,000 clones, with around 87% seen just once and 5% to 8.5% held by the top ten. This clonotype originated in a woman aged 45-65 years who had recovered from COVID-19. Material for sequencing was PBMCs or T cells enriched from blood (not recorded which).

CDR3 in amino acids: CASSLDTFLVGTGGLAFF. CDR3 coding DNA: TGTGCCAGCAGCTTAGATACCTTTTTGGTAGGGACAGGGGGCTTGGCTTTCTTT. The chain joins TRBV11-2 to TRBJ1-1; 12 nucleotides agree with TRBD1. Germline CDR1 is SGHAT and CDR2 is FQNNGV. Unmatched junction bases numbered 16, after V lost 0 bases and J lost 11 bases. The CDR3 has 18 amino acids.